This entry lists 10 T cell receptor beta chains sequenced from one sample in a study of long-term antiretroviral therapy in people with HIV. Version v3.0 of the immunoSEQ assay ran at survey level. The data were produced by immunoSEQ multiplex PCR, yet TCRdb's version contains in-frame clones alone and is incomplete. The table lists 35,000 or so clones, approximately 83% of them singletons. The input for sequencing was unsorted PBMCs, taken 2.2 years after starting antiretroviral therapy. These receptors came from a man younger than 35 with HIV.

The chain has TRBV2 and TRBJ2-1; 7 positions agree with TRBD1. The CDR3 length is 13 residues. The V segment lost 7 bases and the J segment 6 bases; nucleotides outside the gene matches: 6. Germline V gene data show CDR1 as SNHLY and CDR2 as FYNNEI. This CDR3 reads CASNTGVTNEQFF. Here the CDR3 DNA reads TGTGCCAGCAATACAGGGGTCACCAATGAGCAGTTCTTC.

V and J are TRBV11-2 and TRBJ1-2, with 7 positions matching TRBD1. With 1 base clipped from V and 0 bases from J, the junction kept 14 bases outside the gene matches. CDR1 SGHAT and CDR2 FQNNGV come from the germline V gene. The CDR3 consists of 19 residues. The CDR3 spells CASSLVYSHKGASNYGYTF. The DNA of the CDR3 is TGTGCCAGCAGCTTAGTTTACAGTCATAAGGGGGCTTCTAACTATGGCTACACCTTC.

The genes are TRBV7-2 and TRBJ2-2; 12 bases match TRBD2. The V and J ends lost 6 bases and 6 bases, in that order; junction bases with no gene match: 2. This CDR3 contains 14 residues. Germline assignment: CDR1 SGHTA and CDR2 FQGNSA. The CDR3 sequence is CASSSSGGAGELFF. The DNA for the CDR3 is TGTGCCAGCAGTTCTAGCGGGGGGGCCGGGGAGCTGTTTTTT.

The chain recombines TRBV7-4 with TRBJ1-4; no firm D call. The V gene's germline CDR1 is SGHVT and CDR2 SQSDAQ. The CDR3 consists of 13 residues. V was shortened by 1 base and J by 7 bases, with 7 bases between the two germline ends. CDR3 residues: CASSLVAGEKLFF. CDR3 in DNA: TGTGCCAGCAGCTTAGTGGCGGGTGAAAAACTGTTTTTT.

This clone was recorded only once. This chain links TRBV5-6 with TRBJ2-4; no reliable D call. This CDR3 has 12 amino acids. Germline V gene lookup returns CDR1 SGHDT and CDR2 YYEEEE. The germline V and J ends were trimmed by 0 bases and 7 bases, with 5 bases remaining between them. The CDR3 is CASSLGVNIQYF. For the CDR3, the DNA is TGTGCCAGCAGCTTGGGCGTGAACATTCAGTACTTC. The full variable domain, its missing parts supplied by reference TRBV5-6 and TRBJ2-4, is DAGVTQSPTHLIKTRGQQVTLRCSPKSGHDTVSWYQQALGQGPQFIFQYYEEEERQRGNFPDRFSGHQFPNYSSELNVNALLLGDSALYLCASSLGVNIQYFGAGTRLSVL.

The chain recombines TRBV30 with TRBJ1-1; 8 bases align to TRBD1. V was pared by 4 bases and J by 10 bases, with 11 bases of the junction left unmatched. CDR1 and CDR2 (germline): GTSNPN, SVGIG (reference sequence). The CDR3 is 13 amino acids. The CDR3 DNA is TGTGCCTGGAAGAGGACAGGGACGGCGGGAGCTTTCTTT. Residues: CAWKRTGTAGAFF.

As DNA, the CDR3 is TGCGCCAGCAGCTTGGAGGATACGCAGTATTTT. Its protein product is CASSLEDTQYF. The J gene is TRBJ2-3, the V gene TRBV5-1, with D hard to call. This CDR3 has 11 amino acids. With 0 bases removed from V and 6 bases from J, the gap between germline ends came to 2 bases. Germline CDR1 SGHRS, CDR2 YFSETQ.

The chain uses TRBV5-1 and TRBJ1-2; 11 nucleotides align to TRBD1. CDR3 size: 19 residues. Looked up from germline, CDR1 is SGHRS and CDR2 is YFSETQ. The trim removed 4 bases at V and 4 bases at J, leaving 18 bases unmatched. The CDR3 reads CASSRDTDRGPNTIYGYTF. CDR3 sequence (DNA): TGCGCCAGCAGCCGAGATACGGACAGGGGGCCCAACACCATCTATGGCTACACCTTC.

The CDR3 nucleotides read TGTGCCAGCAGCCGACAAATCGCAGTGGGCACTGAAGCTTTCTTT. It specifies CASSRQIAVGTEAFF. The chain carries TRBV5-4 and TRBJ1-1, with D uncertain. This CDR3 contains 15 residues. Trimming shortened V by 4 bases and J by 4 bases, and 17 bases separated the two germline ends. From germline, CDR1 is SGHNT and CDR2 YYREEE (reference sequence).

This clone has a single count. The chain employs TRBV19 and TRBJ1-5, with 9 bases matching TRBD1. The V segment lost 2 bases and the J segment 7 bases; nucleotides outside the gene matches: 9. The CDR3 contains 16 residues. Germline assignment: CDR1 LNHDA and CDR2 SQIVND (reference sequence). The CDR3 spells CASSIKGTGLRQPQHF. The CDR3 DNA follows: TGTGCCAGTAGTATAAAAGGGACAGGGTTGAGGCAGCCCCAGCATTTT.